This T cell receptor (beta chain) was obtained from a study of response to subunit inactivated influenza vaccine. Findings of the study overall: Few new T cells, the authors suggested, are recruited by each seasonal influenza vaccination.

Each CDR3 protein is one row after TCRdb ran MiXCR on the RT-PCR reads. The sample has some 600,000 distinct CDR3 sequences, about 14% seen once. Concerning this clonotype itself: The antigen is not known.

There are 14 residues in the CDR3. Germline V lookup: CDR1 DFQATT, CDR2 SNEGSKA (reference sequence). V lost 0 bases and J 1 base, leaving 9 bases between the germline ends. The specimen was PBMCs from blood, collected roughly 2 weeks before vaccination. The chain is built from TRBV20-1 and TRBJ1-1; D unclear. This TCR was recovered from a man aged 45-60 years who received an inactivated influenza vaccine. CDR3 DNA: TGCAGTGCTAGAGATCCAGGTGCGAACACTGAAGCTTTCTTT. Protein: CSARDPGANTEAFF.